Listed below are T cell receptor beta chains from one sample, sequenced in a study of T cells in localized non-small cell lung cancer. Here immunoSEQ multiplex PCR was the method, and the copy in TCRdb shows in-frame clones only, minus some. The sample holds more than 1,000 clones, about two fifths seen once. Material: lung tumor tissue, obtained before any cancer treatment. The receptors shown here come from a woman aged 40-69 years with stage I lung adenocarcinoma. CDR3s include the opening cysteine and the closing phenylalanine or tryptophan. D genes are given only for firm matches. Where a row states a size, it is once, few, many or the class of an expanded clone; other rows omit it.

D gene	J gene	V gene	clone size	CDR3 protein	CDR3 DNA
TRBD1	TRBJ2-5	TRBV19	once	CASSSGTGRRDQYF	TGTGCCAGTAGTTCCGGGACAGGGAGAAGAGACCAGTACTTC
NA	TRBJ1-1	TRBV14	NA	CASSPSGGAGTEAFF	TGTGCCAGCAGCCCCTCCGGAGGGGCAGGGACTGAAGCTTTCTTT
TRBD1	TRBJ2-7	TRBV4-1	few	CASSQEGGTGVYEQYF	TGCGCCAGCAGCCAAGAGGGGGGGACAGGGGTGTACGAGCAGTACTTC
NA	TRBJ1-1	TRBV19	NA	CASSIGIQGLNTEAFF	TGTGCCAGTAGTATTGGGATTCAAGGATTGAACACTGAAGCTTTCTTT
NA	TRBJ2-1	TRBV25-1	NA	CASSAVENEQFF	TGTGCCAGCAGTGCGGTCGAGAATGAGCAGTTCTTC
NA	TRBJ1-1	TRBV11-3	few	CASSLVAGDTLKGFF	TGTGCCAGCAGCTTAGTCGCTGGAGATACCTTGAAAGGATTCTTT
NA	TRBJ2-2	TRBV19	NA	CASRFGAHTGELFF	TGTGCCAGTAGGTTCGGGGCCCACACCGGGGAGCTGTTTTTT
NA	TRBJ2-5	TRBV19	NA	CASSTPGLQETQYF	TGTGCCAGTAGTACCCCGGGGCTACAAGAGACCCAGTACTTC
NA	TRBJ2-2	TRBV11-3	few	CASSLGVFTGELFF	TGTGCCAGCAGCCTCGGGGTCTTCACCGGGGAGCTGTTTTTT
TRBD2	TRBJ2-1	TRBV12-5	NA	CASGLRTSGTYNEQFF	TGTGCTAGTGGTTTGAGGACTAGCGGGACTTACAATGAGCAGTTCTTC
NA	TRBJ1-4	TRBV5-1	NA	CASSLSSDRAQEKLFF	TGCGCCAGCAGCCTCTCGTCGGACCGGGCCCAGGAAAAACTGTTTTTT
TRBD1	TRBJ1-3	TRBV4-1	few	CASSREGQGPNSGNTIYF	TGCGCCAGCAGCCGAGAGGGACAGGGCCCAAACTCTGGAAACACCATATATTTT
NA	TRBJ1-6	TRBV4-1	few	CASSRVHGGSYNSPLHF	TGCGCCAGCAGCCGAGTCCACGGGGGCTCCTATAATTCACCCCTCCACTTT
NA	TRBJ2-1	TRBV6-8	NA	CASSYESRYNEQFF	TGTGCCAGCAGTTACGAAAGTAGATACAATGAGCAGTTCTTC
NA	TRBJ1-1	TRBV11-3	NA	CASTSMTGAATEAFF	TGTGCCAGCACCTCAATGACAGGAGCAGCCACTGAAGCTTTCTTT
TRBD1	TRBJ2-3	TRBV19	NA	CASSMSHLGQGADTQYF	TGTGCCAGTAGTATGTCTCATTTGGGACAGGGGGCAGATACGCAGTATTTT
NA	TRBJ1-5	TRBV19	NA	CASSLPGQARQPQHF	TGTGCCAGTAGTCTCCCGGGCCAAGCTAGGCAGCCCCAGCATTTT
NA	TRBJ1-2	TRBV11-3	NA	CASSLDGQVYGYTF	TGTGCCAGCAGCTTAGATGGGCAAGTCTATGGCTACACCTTC
TRBD2	TRBJ2-3	TRBV7-4	NA	CASSLALTSGSQTTDTQYF	TGTGCCAGCAGCTTAGCGCTAACTAGCGGGAGTCAAACCACAGATACGCAGTATTTT
TRBD1	TRBJ1-4	TRBV30	NA	CAWSLGQGGKLFF	TGTGCCTGGAGTCTCGGACAGGGCGGAAAACTGTTTTTT
TRBD1	TRBJ2-3	TRBV19	NA	CASSRTGSTDTQYF	TGTGCCAGTAGTAGGACAGGGAGTACAGATACGCAGTATTTT
NA	TRBJ2-7	TRBV11-3	few	CASSLRPGEYYEQYF	TGTGCCAGCAGCTTAAGGCCAGGGGAATACTACGAGCAGTACTTC
TRBD1	TRBJ1-4	TRBV5-1	NA	CASSVGQGVTNEKLFF	TGCGCCAGCAGCGTGGGACAGGGTGTAACTAATGAAAAACTGTTTTTT
NA	TRBJ2-1	TRBV19	NA	CASSITRPPYNEQFF	TGTGCCAGTAGTATCACTAGACCCCCCTACAATGAGCAGTTCTTC
NA	TRBJ1-1	TRBV18	NA	CASSPRDLTEAFF	TGTGCCAGCTCACCACGGGACCTAACTGAAGCTTTCTTT
NA	TRBJ2-1	TRBV23-1	NA	CASSQILGLAGEQFF	TGCGCCAGCAGTCAAATCCTAGGACTGGCCGGGGAGCAGTTCTTC
TRBD1	TRBJ1-4	TRBV14	once	CASSQLQGANEKLFF	TGTGCCAGCAGCCAGTTACAGGGGGCTAATGAAAAACTGTTTTTT
TRBD2	TRBJ2-1	TRBV4-1	NA	CASSQEGTSGRVYGNEQFF	TGCGCCAGCAGCCAAGAAGGAACTAGCGGGAGGGTTTATGGCAATGAGCAGTTCTTC
NA	TRBJ1-1	TRBV15	NA	CATSRDPTGSYRGTEAFF	TGTGCCACCAGCAGAGATCCGACGGGCAGCTATAGAGGCACTGAAGCTTTCTTT
NA	TRBJ2-7	TRBV12-5	few	CASGLPWGEQYF	TGTGCTAGTGGCCTGCCATGGGGCGAGCAGTACTTC
NA	TRBJ2-7	TRBV28	NA	CASSLLEYEQYF	TGTGCCAGCAGTTTACTTGAGTACGAGCAGTACTTC
TRBD1	TRBJ2-5	TRBV10-1	few	CASSEQGATYF	TGCGCCAGCAGTGAACAGGGGGCAACGTACTTC
NA	TRBJ2-5	TRBV14	NA	CASSQVTGQETQYF	TGTGCCAGCAGCCAAGTAACAGGGCAAGAGACCCAGTACTTC
NA	TRBJ2-7	TRBV11-3	NA	CASSLNRGPHEQYF	TGTGCCAGCAGCTTAAACCGAGGACCCCACGAGCAGTACTTC
NA	TRBJ2-2	TRBV4-1	NA	CASSQGGSGELFF	TGCGCCAGCAGCCAAGGTGGCTCCGGGGAGCTGTTTTTT
TRBD1	TRBJ2-3	TRBV28	NA	CASSPQGVGDTQYF	TGTGCCAGCAGCCCACAGGGGGTGGGGGATACGCAGTATTTT